Following are 11 T cell receptor beta chains from one sample sequenced in a study of cytomegalovirus exposure and HLA in healthy donors. Primers for the PCR totalled 60 Vbeta and 13 Jbeta. Generated by immunoSEQ multiplex PCR, the TCRdb table keeps only in-frame clones and is missing some. The sample holds about 170,000 clones; more than 70% are singletons and the top ten take around 4.4%. Sequenced input: PBMCs. Receptors originate from a woman in her 50s in good health and CMV-seropositive.

This clone has only one observation. V and J are TRBV2 and TRBJ2-1; 11 bases match TRBD2. The CDR3 has 15 residues. Germline CDR1 reads SNHLY; CDR2 reads FYNNEI. V shed 8 bases, J shed 4 bases, and the junction held 7 bases outside the gene matches. The CDR3 here is CASGDSGRVYNEQFF. CDR3 DNA: TGTGCCAGCGGGGATAGCGGGAGGGTATACAATGAGCAGTTCTTC.

This chain uses TRBV7-2 with TRBJ1-2; no clear D. This CDR3 is built from 16 residues. In germline, CDR1 is SGHTA, CDR2 FQGNSA. Trimming removed 0 bases from V and 0 bases from J, with 11 bases in between. For the CDR3, the DNA is TGTGCCAGCAGCTTAGCGTTGGGCCCGGCTAACTATGGCTACACCTTC. This codes for CASSLALGPANYGYTF. Together with reference TRBV7-2 and TRBJ1-2, the CDR3 gives the full variable domain: GAGVSQSPSNKVTEKGKDVELRCDPISGHTALYWYRQSLGQGLEFLIYFQGNSAPDKSGLPSDRFSAERTGGSVSTLTIQRTQQEDSAVYLCASSLALGPANYGYTFGSGTRLTVV.

The rearrangement uses TRBV5-1 and TRBJ2-1; 9 nucleotides align to TRBD2. The CDR3 loop spans 16 amino acids. Looked up from germline, CDR1 is SGHRS and CDR2 is YFSETQ. Trimming at V came to 4 bases and at J to 5 bases, leaving 10 bases not matched to a gene. As DNA, the CDR3 is TGCGCCAGCAGCGAAGGCGGGGGGGCCAGAGACAATGAGCAGTTCTTC. It translates to CASSEGGGARDNEQFF.

A single count supports this clone. The chain has TRBV27 and TRBJ2-3, with 7 bases identical to TRBD1. J was trimmed by 4 bases and V by 5 bases; bases with no gene match: 9. CDR3 length: 15 residues. The germline gives CDR1 MNHEY, CDR2 SMNVEV (reference sequence). CDR3 nucleotides: TGTGCCAGCAGTCCCCCGGGACAGTGGGCAGATACGCAGTATTTT. Its translation: CASSPPGQWADTQYF.

The chain couples TRBV29-1 to TRBJ1-1; D is possibly TRBD1 (6 bases). V lost 6 bases and J lost 1, with 12 bases in between. CDR1 and CDR2 (germline): SQVTM, ANQGSEA. The CDR3 covers 13 residues. The CDR3 sequence: CSVRGGPNTEAFF. DNA of the CDR3: TGCAGCGTGCGAGGGGGACCGAACACTGAAGCTTTCTTT.

V usage is TRBV6-4 and J usage is TRBJ2-7; TRBD2 might be the D (5 bases). Trimming left V 4 bases short and J 5 bases short, with 18 bases between. The CDR3 loop spans 15 amino acids. Germline V CDR1 and CDR2: MRHNA, SNTAGT. CDR3 region: CASSAEAGTAHEQYF. The CDR3 nucleotides are TGTGCCAGCAGTGCGGAGGCGGGTACCGCCCACGAGCAGTACTTC.

V gene TRBV11-1 combines with J gene TRBJ1-1; D is uncertain. The V end lost 1 base, the J end lost 7 bases, and 13 bases lay between the germline ends. Germline CDR1 is SGHAT and CDR2 is FQDESV (reference sequence). The CDR3 has 14 residues. CDR3 DNA: TGTGCCAGCAGCTTAGTTCGGGCGGGAGATGAAGCTTTCTTT. Amino acid sequence: CASSLVRAGDEAFF.

This chain uses TRBV4-3 with TRBJ2-7, with D possibly being TRBD1 (6 bases). Germline V gene sequence: CDR1 LGHNA, CDR2 YSLEER. Trimming stripped 4 bases from V and 5 bases from J, with 15 bases between. The CDR3 is made up of 14 amino acids. CDR3 sequence (DNA): TGCGCCAGCAGCCCAGGAAGGGGGTTCGACGAGCAGTACTTC. It is translated as CASSPGRGFDEQYF.

The chain combines TRBV5-1 with TRBJ1-2; D not certain. The ends were cut back, 1 base at V and 6 bases at J, with 13 bases in the middle. This CDR3 has 14 amino acids. Germline V gene data show CDR1 as SGHRS and CDR2 as YFSETQ. CDR3 coding DNA: TGCGCCAGCAGCTTGATTCGGGTAGAGGATGGCTACACCTTC. Encoded protein: CASSLIRVEDGYTF.

V is TRBV15 and J is TRBJ2-3, with TRBD2 matching 7 bases. The CDR3 sequence is 15 residues long. Germline V gene lookup returns CDR1 LNHNV and CDR2 YYDKDF (reference sequence). V shed 3 bases and J 1 base; nucleotides not matched to a gene: 4. CDR3 bases: TGTGCCACCAGCAGTATTGGGGGGGGCACAGATACGCAGTATTTT. It encodes CATSSIGGGTDTQYF.

The gene calls are TRBV28 and TRBJ1-3; D is ambiguous. Germline CDR1 MDHEN, CDR2 SYDVKM. The CDR3 has 13 residues. V dropped 2 bases and J dropped 4 bases, with 6 bases sitting between them. CDR3 in DNA: TGTGCCAGCAGTTTAAGAGGGGGAAACACCATATATTTT. Translating gives CASSLRGGNTIYF.